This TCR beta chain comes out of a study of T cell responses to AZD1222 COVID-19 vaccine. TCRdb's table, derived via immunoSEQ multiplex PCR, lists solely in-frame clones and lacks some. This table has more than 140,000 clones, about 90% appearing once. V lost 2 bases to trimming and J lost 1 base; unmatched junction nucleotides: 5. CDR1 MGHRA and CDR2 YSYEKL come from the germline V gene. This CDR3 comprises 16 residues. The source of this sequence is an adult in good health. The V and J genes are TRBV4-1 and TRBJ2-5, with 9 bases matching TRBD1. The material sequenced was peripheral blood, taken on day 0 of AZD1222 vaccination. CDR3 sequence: CASSQLPGQGQETQYF. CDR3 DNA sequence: TGCGCCAGCAGCCAATTACCGGGACAGGGCCAAGAGACCCAGTACTTC.